These 7 T cell receptor beta chains were all obtained from the same sample, sequenced in a study of graft-versus-host responses after intestinal transplantation. Assay: immunoSEQ multiplex PCR; the TCRdb copy retains only in-frame clones and omits some. The sample includes about 40,000 clones, approximately 93% seen only once; the top ten take roughly 4%. Material: PBMCs, obtained 700 to 850 days after intestinal transplantation. Receptors were obtained from a human patient who received an intestinal transplant, so some T cells may come from the graft donor.

The chain combines TRBV15 with TRBJ1-3; 9 bases fit TRBD1. Per the germline V gene, CDR1 is LNHNV and CDR2 is YYDKDF (reference sequence). This CDR3 spans 15 amino acids. Trimming at V came to 3 bases and at J to 0 bases, leaving 0 bases not matched to a gene. The CDR3 DNA sequence: TGTGCCACCAGCAGGGACAGGGGCTCTGGAAACACCATATATTTT. Translating it yields CATSRDRGSGNTIYF.

A single count supports this clone. The chain carries TRBV19 and TRBJ1-6; 9 nucleotides align to TRBD1. With 6 bases clipped from V and 5 bases from J, the junction kept 5 bases outside the gene matches. Germline V CDR1 and CDR2: LNHDA, SQIVND (reference sequence). The CDR3 has 15 residues. Here the CDR3 DNA reads TGTGCCAGTAGGCGCCGGGACAGGGATAATTCACCCCTCCACTTT. Protein product: CASRRRDRDNSPLHF.

The chain couples TRBV9 to TRBJ1-1; D is uncertain. Germline CDR1 reads SGDLS; CDR2 reads YYNGEE. The V gene lost 4 bases and the J gene lost 4 bases, with 14 bases spanning the gap. CDR3 length: 14 amino acids. CDR3 DNA: TGTGCCAGCAGCCCAGATGTTTTGGTCACTGAAGCTTTCTTT. Encoded protein: CASSPDVLVTEAFF. The full variable domain, rest sourced from reference TRBV9 and TRBJ1-1, is DSGVTQTPKHLITATGQRVTLRCSPRSGDLSVYWYQQSLDQGLQFLIQYYNGEERAKGNILERFSAQQFPDLHSELNLSSLELGDSALYFCASSPDVLVTEAFFGQGTRLTVV.

CDR3 DNA: TGTGCCATCAGTGAGTCTGGGCGCTCTGGAAACACCATATATTTT. Protein sequence: CAISESGRSGNTIYF. V gene TRBV10-3 combines with J gene TRBJ1-3; D is undetermined. The CDR3 length is 15 residues. Trimming shortened V by 0 bases and J by 0 bases, and 6 bases separated the two germline ends. Germline CDR1 is ENHRY and CDR2 is SYGVKD.

The gene calls are TRBV2 and TRBJ1-1; D gene ambiguous. Germline V gives CDR1 SNHLY, CDR2 FYNNEI. The CDR3 contains 15 residues. The V gene lost 0 bases and the J gene lost 8 bases, with 16 bases spanning the gap. The CDR3 here is CASSEAPLDRTEAFF. CDR3 sequence (DNA): TGTGCCAGCAGTGAAGCGCCGTTAGACCGGACGGAAGCTTTCTTT.

The CDR3 protein is CASSNQPQHF. The CDR3 DNA is TGTGCCAGCAGTAATCAGCCCCAGCATTTT. The chain uses TRBV28 and TRBJ1-5; D is undetermined. The V end lost 5 bases, the J end lost 4 bases, and 0 bases lay between the germline ends. This CDR3 region has 10 residues. The germline V gene has CDR1 MDHEN and CDR2 SYDVKM.

This chain uses TRBV5-1 with TRBJ1-3; 7 positions match TRBD1. Per the germline V gene, CDR1 is SGHRS and CDR2 is YFSETQ. The CDR3 extends over 15 amino acids. V lost 4 bases, J lost 7 bases, and 11 bases stayed unmatched. The CDR3 region is CASSEGLDRLNTIYF. In DNA, the CDR3 is TGCGCCAGCAGCGAAGGCCTGGACAGGCTTAACACCATATATTTT.